This T cell receptor (beta chain) originates from a study of cytomegalovirus exposure and HLA in healthy donors. Across the whole study: A preliminary data release comprised tens of millions of unique TCRs obtained from HLA-typed donors.

The CDR3 is made up of 17 amino acids. Germline V CDR1 and CDR2: SGHTA, FQGTGA. Unmatched junction bases numbered 12, after V lost 5 bases and J lost 5 bases. Broader study findings: Several of the most significant clusters appeared linked to common viral pathogens, based on a later analysis.

With respect to this clone: The target antigen is unknown.

In the PCR, 60 Vbeta and 13 Jbeta primers were used. The data were produced by immunoSEQ multiplex PCR, yet TCRdb's version contains in-frame clones alone and is incomplete. The table records under 200,000 clones, 80% of them present only once. The sequencing sample was made of PBMCs. The receptor was derived from a man in his thirties or forties in good health and CMV-seronegative. The genes are TRBV7-3 and TRBJ2-2; 9 bases fit TRBD1. The CDR3 bases are TGTGCCAGCAGCCCAACCGGGACAGGGTTCGCGACCGGGGAGCTGTTTTTT. This translates into CASSPTGTGFATGELFF.